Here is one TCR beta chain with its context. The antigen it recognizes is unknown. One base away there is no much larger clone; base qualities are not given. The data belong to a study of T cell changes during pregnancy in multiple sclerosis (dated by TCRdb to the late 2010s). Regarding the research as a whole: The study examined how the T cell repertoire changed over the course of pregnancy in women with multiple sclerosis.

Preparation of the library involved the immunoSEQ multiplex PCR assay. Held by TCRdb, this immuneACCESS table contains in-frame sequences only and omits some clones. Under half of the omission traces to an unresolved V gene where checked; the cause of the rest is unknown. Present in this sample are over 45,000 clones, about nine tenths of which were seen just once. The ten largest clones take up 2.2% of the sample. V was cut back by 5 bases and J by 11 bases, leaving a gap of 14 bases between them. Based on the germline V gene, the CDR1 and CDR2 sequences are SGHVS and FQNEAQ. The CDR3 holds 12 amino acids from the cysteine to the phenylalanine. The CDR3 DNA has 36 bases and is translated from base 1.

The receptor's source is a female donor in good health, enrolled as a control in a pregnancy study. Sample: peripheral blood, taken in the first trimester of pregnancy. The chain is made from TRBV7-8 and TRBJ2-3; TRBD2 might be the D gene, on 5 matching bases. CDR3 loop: CASSHAPGMQYF. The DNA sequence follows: TGTGCCAGCAGCCATGCCCCGGGGATGCAGTATTTT.